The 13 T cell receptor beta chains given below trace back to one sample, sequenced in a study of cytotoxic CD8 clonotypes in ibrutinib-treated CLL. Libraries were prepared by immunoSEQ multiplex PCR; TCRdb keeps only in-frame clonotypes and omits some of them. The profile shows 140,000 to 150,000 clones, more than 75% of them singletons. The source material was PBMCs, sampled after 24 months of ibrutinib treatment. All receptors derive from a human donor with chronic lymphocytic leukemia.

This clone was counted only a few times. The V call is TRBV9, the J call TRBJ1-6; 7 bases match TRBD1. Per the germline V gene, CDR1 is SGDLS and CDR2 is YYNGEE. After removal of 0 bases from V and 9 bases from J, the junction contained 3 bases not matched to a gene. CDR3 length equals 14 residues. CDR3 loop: CASSVGPGGSPLHF. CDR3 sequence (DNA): TGTGCCAGCAGCGTAGGGCCAGGGGGTTCACCCCTCCACTTT.

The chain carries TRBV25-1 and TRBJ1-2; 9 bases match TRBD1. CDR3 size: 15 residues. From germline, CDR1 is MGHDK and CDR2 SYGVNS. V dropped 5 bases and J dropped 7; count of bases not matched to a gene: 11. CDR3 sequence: CASSPLGTGYSGYTF. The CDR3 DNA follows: TGTGCCAGCAGTCCCCTGGGGACAGGGTATAGTGGCTACACCTTC.

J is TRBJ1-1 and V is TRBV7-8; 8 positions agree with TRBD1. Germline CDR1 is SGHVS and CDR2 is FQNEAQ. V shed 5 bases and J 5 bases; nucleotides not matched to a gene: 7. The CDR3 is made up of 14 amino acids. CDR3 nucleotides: TGTGCCAGCAGCGCCCAGGGGGCGGTAACTGAAGCTTTCTTT. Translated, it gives CASSAQGAVTEAFF. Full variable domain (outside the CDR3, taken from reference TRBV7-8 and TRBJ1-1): GAGVSQSPRYKVAKRGQDVALRCDPISGHVSLFWYQQALGQGPEFLTYFQNEAQLDKSGLPSDRFFAERPEGSVSTLKIQRTQQEDSAVYLCASSAQGAVTEAFFGQGTRLTVV.

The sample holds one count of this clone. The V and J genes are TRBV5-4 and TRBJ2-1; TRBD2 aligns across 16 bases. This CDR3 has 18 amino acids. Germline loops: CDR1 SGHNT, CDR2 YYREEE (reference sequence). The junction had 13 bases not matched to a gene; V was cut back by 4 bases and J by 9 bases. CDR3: CASSRGLAGGSLQGEQFF. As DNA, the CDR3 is TGTGCCAGCAGCCGGGGACTAGCGGGAGGGTCCTTACAAGGTGAGCAGTTCTTC.

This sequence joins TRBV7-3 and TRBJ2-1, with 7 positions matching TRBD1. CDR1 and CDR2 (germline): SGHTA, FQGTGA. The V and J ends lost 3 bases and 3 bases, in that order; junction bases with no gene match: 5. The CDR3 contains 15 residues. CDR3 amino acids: CASSLTGQDYNEQFF. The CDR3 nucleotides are TGTGCCAGCAGCTTGACTGGACAGGACTACAATGAGCAGTTCTTC.

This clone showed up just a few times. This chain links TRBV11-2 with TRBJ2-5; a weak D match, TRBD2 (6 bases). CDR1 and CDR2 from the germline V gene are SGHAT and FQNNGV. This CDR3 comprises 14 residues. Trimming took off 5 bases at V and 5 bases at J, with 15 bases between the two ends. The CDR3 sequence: CASSVRVEGETQYF. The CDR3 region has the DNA TGTGCCAGCAGCGTACGGGTGGAGGGGGAGACCCAGTACTTC.

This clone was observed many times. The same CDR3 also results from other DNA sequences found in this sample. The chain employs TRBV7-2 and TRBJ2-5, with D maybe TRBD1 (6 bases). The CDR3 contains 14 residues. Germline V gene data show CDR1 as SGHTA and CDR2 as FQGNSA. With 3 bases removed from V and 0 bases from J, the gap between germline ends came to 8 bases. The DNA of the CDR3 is TGTGCCAGCAGCTTGGGGGCTCACCAAGAGACCCAGTACTTC. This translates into CASSLGAHQETQYF.

The CDR3 DNA follows: TGTGCCAGCAGCCTCAGCGGGGGCGGTCGGCATGAGCAGTTCTTC. This encodes CASSLSGGGRHEQFF. This chain links TRBV9 with TRBJ2-1, with 8 bases fitting TRBD2. With 4 bases clipped from V and 8 bases from J, the junction kept 11 bases outside the gene matches. Per the germline V gene, CDR1 is SGDLS and CDR2 is YYNGEE. The CDR3 covers 15 residues.

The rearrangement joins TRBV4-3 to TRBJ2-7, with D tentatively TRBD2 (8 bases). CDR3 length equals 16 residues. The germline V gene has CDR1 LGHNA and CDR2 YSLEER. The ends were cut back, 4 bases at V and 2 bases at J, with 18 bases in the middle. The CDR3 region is CASSPGGGTAPYEQYF. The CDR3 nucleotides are TGCGCCAGCAGCCCCGGGGGGGGGACAGCTCCCTACGAGCAGTACTTC.

The CDR3 region has the DNA TGCGCCAGCAGCTTAGGGGGTGACGAAAAACTGTTTTTT. As protein: CASSLGGDEKLFF. This chain joins TRBV5-1 and TRBJ1-4; D is possibly TRBD1 (6 bases). The length of the CDR3 is 13 residues. V lost 2 bases and J lost 8, with 10 bases in between. The germline V gene has CDR1 SGHRS and CDR2 YFSETQ.

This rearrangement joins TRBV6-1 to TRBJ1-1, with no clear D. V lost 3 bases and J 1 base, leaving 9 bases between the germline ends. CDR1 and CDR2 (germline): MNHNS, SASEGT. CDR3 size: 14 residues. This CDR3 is CASSDLNRNTEAFF. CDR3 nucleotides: TGTGCCAGCAGTGATTTGAACCGGAACACTGAAGCTTTCTTT.

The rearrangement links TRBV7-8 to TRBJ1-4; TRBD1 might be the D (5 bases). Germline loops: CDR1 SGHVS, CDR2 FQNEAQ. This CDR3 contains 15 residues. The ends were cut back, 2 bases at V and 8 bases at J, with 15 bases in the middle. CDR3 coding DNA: TGTGCCAGCAGCTTAAGTCCCTCCCGGGGGGAAAAACTGTTTTTT. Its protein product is CASSLSPSRGEKLFF. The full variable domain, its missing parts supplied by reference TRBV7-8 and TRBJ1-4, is GAGVSQSPRYKVAKRGQDVALRCDPISGHVSLFWYQQALGQGPEFLTYFQNEAQLDKSGLPSDRFFAERPEGSVSTLKIQRTQQEDSAVYLCASSLSPSRGEKLFFGSGTQLSVL.

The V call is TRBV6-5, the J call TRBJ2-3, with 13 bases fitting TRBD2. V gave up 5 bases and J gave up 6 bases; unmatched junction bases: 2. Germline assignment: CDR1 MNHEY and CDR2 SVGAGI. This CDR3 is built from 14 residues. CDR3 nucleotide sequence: TGTGCCAGCAGTCCACTAGCGGGGGGGGATACGCAGTATTTT. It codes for CASSPLAGGDTQYF.